Here is one TCR beta chain with its context. The CDR3 sequence is 17 residues long. Trimming left V 0 bases short and J 1 base short, with 11 bases between. CDR1 is SGHRS, CDR2 YFSETQ, per germline. The data derive from a study of shared clonotypes between healthy human individuals. This was a deep-level run. Evenly divided among several immunoSEQ plates was the genomic DNA of each subset. The data were produced by immunoSEQ multiplex PCR, yet TCRdb's version contains in-frame clones alone and is incomplete. The data show over 700,000 clones, 55% to 75% seen once. This clonotype was obtained from a woman between 25 and 40 years old in good health. The V and J genes are TRBV5-1 and TRBJ2-6; D not resolved. Sequencing was carried out using memory CD4+ T cells sorted from blood. Sample subset: CD45RA-negative fraction. CDR3 amino acids: CASSLASTVSGANVLTF. In DNA, the CDR3 is TGCGCCAGCAGCTTGGCCAGTACTGTGTCTGGGGCCAACGTCCTGACTTTC.